One sample yielded the 31 T cell receptor beta chains listed below, sequenced in a study of blood T cell repertoires in COVID-19. TCRdb keeps only in-frame clones here, not all; method: immunoSEQ multiplex PCR. The repertoire holds 120,000 to 150,000 clones, with approximately 83% as singletons. Specimen: peripheral blood. The origin of the receptors is a human donor in a cohort sampled during active COVID-19.

The V call is TRBV28, the J call TRBJ2-7, with 9 bases identical to TRBD1. The CDR3 runs 15 residues. Germline V gives CDR1 MDHEN, CDR2 SYDVKM. Trimming removed 3 bases from V and 2 bases from J; junction bases left unmatched: 5. Here the CDR3 DNA reads TGTGCCAGCAGTTTGGAGGGACAGGGCCCCTACGAGCAGTACTTC. Translating gives CASSLEGQGPYEQYF.

V usage is TRBV19 and J usage is TRBJ1-4; TRBD1 matches 7 bases. CDR3 length: 15 amino acids. Trimming cost V 6 bases and J 8 bases; bases outside gene matches: 12. Germline CDR1 and CDR2: LNHDA and SQIVND (reference sequence). As DNA, the CDR3 is TGTGCCAGTAGCCGCATAACAGGGGTTAGGGAAAAACTGTTTTTT. This codes for CASSRITGVREKLFF.

The chain joins TRBV2 to TRBJ1-6, with D uncertain. Deletions cut 8 bases from V and 5 bases from J, with 7 bases between. The CDR3 has 12 amino acids. Per germline, CDR1 SNHLY and CDR2 FYNNEI. CDR3 bases: TGTGCCAGCGGGCGGGATAATTCACCCCTCCACTTT. Residues: CASGRDNSPLHF.

In this sample, this clone turned up once. The gene calls are TRBV10-3 and TRBJ1-2, with 10 positions matching TRBD1. V gave up 4 bases and J gave up 0 bases; unmatched junction bases: 2. Germline CDR1 and CDR2: ENHRY and SYGVKD. CDR3 length: 15 residues. The CDR3 sequence is CAISGTGGTNYGYTF. The CDR3 DNA reads as TGTGCCATCAGTGGGACAGGGGGGACTAACTATGGCTACACCTTC.

This chain joins TRBV9 and TRBJ1-3; 10 nucleotides agree with TRBD1. The CDR3 has 17 residues. V lost 2 bases and J lost 5; bases outside the gene matches: 10. Germline V lookup: CDR1 SGDLS, CDR2 YYNGEE. The CDR3 sequence is CASSVPETGGNRNTIYF. CDR3 DNA: TGTGCCAGCAGCGTGCCCGAGACAGGGGGCAATAGAAACACCATATATTTT.

CDR3 sequence reads: CASSPIQGAKNIQYF. CDR3 nucleotide sequence: TGTGCCAGCAGCCCCATCCAGGGGGCCAAAAACATTCAGTACTTC. V usage is TRBV5-6 and J usage is TRBJ2-4, with TRBD1 as a possible D gene (6 bases). Looked up from germline, CDR1 is SGHDT and CDR2 is YYEEEE. Trimming stripped 4 bases from V and 1 base from J, with 12 bases between. The CDR3 covers 15 residues.

The chain combines TRBV25-1 with TRBJ2-2; D might be TRBD1 (5 bases). Trimming took off 6 bases at V and 4 bases at J, with 6 bases between the two ends. The V gene's germline CDR1 is MGHDK and CDR2 SYGVNS. The CDR3 has 12 residues. The CDR3 spells CASSRVTGELFF. The CDR3 coding sequence is TGTGCCAGCAGCAGGGTCACCGGGGAGCTGTTTTTT. The full variable domain, rest sourced from reference TRBV25-1 and TRBJ2-2, is EADIYQTPRYLVIGTGKKITLECSQTMGHDKMYWYQQDPGMELHLIHYSYGVNSTEKGDLSSESTVSRIRTEHFPLTLESARPSHTSQYLCASSRVTGELFFGEGSRLTVL.

The rearrangement links TRBV5-4 to TRBJ1-1; possibly TRBD1 for D (6 bases). V was shortened by 1 base and J by 1 base, with 11 bases between the two germline ends. In germline, CDR1 is SGHNT, CDR2 YYREEE (reference sequence). CDR3 length: 15 residues. CDR3 coding DNA: TGTGCCAGCAGCTTGACAGGGTATGGGAACACTGAAGCTTTCTTT. Translation: CASSLTGYGNTEAFF. The whole variable domain, filled in from reference TRBV5-4 and TRBJ1-1, reads ETGVTQSPTHLIKTRGQQVTLRCSSQSGHNTVSWYQQALGQGPQFIFQYYREEENGRGNFPPRFSGLQFPNYSSELNVNALELDDSALYLCASSLTGYGNTEAFFGQGTRLTVV.

In this sample, this clone turned up once. CDR3 DNA sequence: TGTGCCAGCAGCTTAAGGGGGGGCGAGAACTATGGCTACACCTTC. It translates to CASSLRGGENYGYTF. The rearrangement links TRBV7-8 to TRBJ1-2; TRBD1 might be the D (6 bases). Germline V gene lookup returns CDR1 SGHVS and CDR2 FQNEAQ. The CDR3 consists of 15 residues. The V end lost 2 bases, the J end lost 2 bases, and 12 bases lay between the germline ends.

V is TRBV19 and J is TRBJ2-2; D might be TRBD2 (5 bases). Germline V gene sequence: CDR1 LNHDA, CDR2 SQIVND (reference sequence). CDR3 length equals 16 residues. Trimming stripped 11 bases from V and 1 base from J, with 20 bases between. CDR3 amino acids: CASNTGVLGNTGELFF. DNA of the CDR3: TGTGCCTCCAACACCGGGGTCTTAGGGAACACCGGGGAGCTGTTTTTT.

The chain couples TRBV19 to TRBJ2-3; TRBD1 aligns across 7 bases. Germline loops: CDR1 LNHDA, CDR2 SQIVND (reference sequence). The CDR3 totals 14 residues. V shed 4 bases, J shed 1 base, and the junction held 2 bases outside the gene matches. For the CDR3, the DNA is TGTGCCAGTAGTACCCAGGGGGGCACAGATACGCAGTATTTT. Its translation: CASSTQGGTDTQYF. Complete variable domain (other parts from reference TRBV19 and TRBJ2-3): DGGITQSPKYLFRKEGQNVTLSCEQNLNHDAMYWYRQDPGQGLRLIYYSQIVNDFQKGDIAEGYSVSREKKESFPLTVTSAQKNPTAFYLCASSTQGGTDTQYFGPGTRLTVL.

The V call is TRBV19, the J call TRBJ1-5; D possibly corresponds to TRBD1 (6 bases). CDR1 and CDR2 (germline): LNHDA, SQIVND (reference sequence). This CDR3 is built from 16 residues. V lost 2 bases and J lost 2, with 13 bases in between. The DNA of the CDR3 is TGTGCCAGTAGTATACTCCAACGACAGGGCAATCAGCCCCAGCATTTT. This encodes CASSILQRQGNQPQHF.

J is TRBJ1-2 and V is TRBV15, with TRBD1 matching over 8 bases. Germline CDR1 and CDR2: LNHNV and YYDKDF (reference sequence). V trimming: 6 bases; J trimming: 6 bases; junction bases outside the gene matches: 15. The CDR3 contains 16 residues. Written as DNA, the CDR3 is TGTGCCACCAGAAGCACCGACAGGGGCGGCGACGATGGCTACACCTTC. As protein: CATRSTDRGGDDGYTF. The complete variable domain, with remaining parts taken from reference TRBV15 and TRBJ1-2, reads DAMVIQNPRYQVTQFGKPVTLSCSQTLNHNVMYWYQQKSSQAPKLLFHYYDKDFNNEADTPDNFQSRRPNTSFCFLDIRSPGLGDTAMYLCATRSTDRGGDDGYTFGSGTRLTVV.

This chain uses TRBV9 with TRBJ1-2; D is possibly TRBD1 (5 bases). The V gene's germline CDR1 is SGDLS and CDR2 YYNGEE. Trimming pared 4 bases from V and 4 bases from J, leaving 17 bases between. The CDR3 sequence is 15 residues long. The CDR3 protein is CASSPRGGAAYGYTF. The CDR3 nucleotides read TGTGCCAGCAGCCCCCGGGGAGGGGCTGCCTATGGCTACACCTTC. Variable domain in full (rest from reference TRBV9 and TRBJ1-2): DSGVTQTPKHLITATGQRVTLRCSPRSGDLSVYWYQQSLDQGLQFLIQYYNGEERAKGNILERFSAQQFPDLHSELNLSSLELGDSALYFCASSPRGGAAYGYTFGSGTRLTVV.

V is TRBV5-6 and J is TRBJ2-6; 8 bases align to TRBD1. Germline CDR1 reads SGHDT; CDR2 reads YYEEEE. CDR3 length equals 17 residues. V was clipped by 3 bases and J by 4 bases; unmatched bases: 9. The CDR3 DNA follows: TGTGCCAGCAGCTATCTTCAGGGGGCGGCGGGGGCCAACGTCCTGACTTTC. Protein product: CASSYLQGAAGANVLTF.

This chain joins TRBV6-5 and TRBJ2-7; 7 nucleotides match TRBD1. Germline CDR1 is MNHEY and CDR2 is SVGAGI. CDR3 length: 12 amino acids. The CDR3 reads CGPTGNTYEQYF. CDR3 DNA: TGTGGACCGACAGGGAATACCTACGAGCAGTACTTC.

The chain employs TRBV25-1 and TRBJ1-2; 11 bases map to TRBD1. The CDR3 has 15 amino acids. The V gene end was trimmed by 4 bases and the J gene end by 8 bases; junction bases not matched to a gene: 9. Germline V gives CDR1 MGHDK, CDR2 SYGVNS. CDR3 sequence reads: CASSGWTGGLWGYTF. For the CDR3, the DNA is TGTGCCAGCAGTGGATGGACAGGGGGCTTGTGGGGCTACACCTTC.

The chain uses TRBV5-1 and TRBJ1-6; no firm D call. CDR3 length equals 14 residues. Per the germline V gene, CDR1 is SGHRS and CDR2 is YFSETQ. The germline V and J ends were trimmed by 3 bases and 10 bases, with 14 bases remaining between them. The CDR3 reads CASSYTSQISPLHF. CDR3 bases: TGCGCCAGCAGCTATACCTCACAGATATCACCCCTCCACTTT.

The rearrangement uses TRBV6-2 or TRBV6-3 and TRBJ1-4; D gene unclear. The CDR3 runs 17 residues. Germline-derived CDR1 and CDR2 are MNHEY and SVGEGT. V gave up 2 bases and J gave up 8 bases, with 21 bases separating them. Here the CDR3 DNA reads TGTGCCAGCAGTTACCCTATCAGGCAGGAAAATCGAGAAAAACTGTTTTTT. It yields the protein CASSYPIRQENREKLFF.

The CDR3 region is CASSQGQSNQPQHF. The CDR3, as DNA: TGTGCCAGCAGCCAGGGGCAGAGCAATCAGCCCCAGCATTTT. The chain links TRBV7-2 to TRBJ1-5, with D tentatively TRBD1 (6 bases). The CDR3 covers 14 residues. V lost 5 bases and J lost 1, with 9 bases in between. CDR1 is SGHTA, CDR2 FQGNSA, per germline.

The V call is TRBV2, the J call TRBJ2-7; TRBD1 matches at 11 bases. V lost 5 bases to trimming and J lost 5 bases; unmatched junction nucleotides: 5. The CDR3 is 14 amino acids. Per the germline V gene, CDR1 is SNHLY and CDR2 is FYNNEI. The CDR3 region is CASSPDRGLNEQYF. The DNA for the CDR3 is TGTGCCAGCAGTCCGGACAGGGGGCTCAACGAGCAGTACTTC.

This chain joins TRBV2 and TRBJ1-6; D is perhaps TRBD1 (5 bases). This CDR3 spans 14 amino acids. Per germline, CDR1 SNHLY and CDR2 FYNNEI. The ends were cut back, 2 bases at V and 7 bases at J, with 9 bases in the middle. The CDR3 is CASSENRLNSPLHF. The CDR3, as DNA: TGTGCCAGCAGTGAAAACAGGCTAAATTCACCCCTCCACTTT.

The V gene is TRBV6-5, the J gene TRBJ1-1, with 9 bases fitting TRBD1. The length of the CDR3 is 12 residues. Looked up from germline, CDR1 is MNHEY and CDR2 is SVGAGI. CDR3 nucleotides: TGTGTGGGGGGACAGGGGAACACTGAAGCTTTCTTT. Translated: CVGGQGNTEAFF.

The rearrangement joins TRBV6-4 to TRBJ2-7, with D possibly being TRBD2 (6 bases). CDR3 length equals 15 residues. The germline CDR1 and CDR2 sequences are MRHNA and SNTAGT. The ends were cut back, 5 bases at V and 0 bases at J, with 14 bases in the middle. The CDR3 loop is CASSTSAGRSYEQYF. CDR3 nucleotide sequence: TGTGCCAGCAGTACCAGCGCGGGGCGCTCCTACGAGCAGTACTTC.

The genes are TRBV29-1 and TRBJ2-3; TRBD1 might be the D (6 bases). This CDR3 is 15 amino acids long. Germline V CDR1 and CDR2: SQVTM, ANQGSEA. V gave up 4 bases and J gave up 2 bases, with 16 bases separating them. Here the CDR3 reads CSVGRQELPTDTQYF. For the CDR3, the DNA is TGCAGCGTTGGGCGACAGGAGCTACCCACAGATACGCAGTATTTT.

The V gene is TRBV7-9, the J gene TRBJ1-1; no definite D call. V lost 7 bases and J 3 bases, leaving 21 bases between the germline ends. CDR3 length: 16 amino acids. CDR1 and CDR2 (germline): SEHNR, FQNEAQ (reference sequence). Here the CDR3 reads CASNSGVGPWDTEAFF. The CDR3, as DNA: TGTGCCAGCAACTCCGGGGTTGGGCCTTGGGACACTGAAGCTTTCTTT.

A few counts support this clone. This rearrangement joins TRBV3-1 (or the pseudogene TRBV3-2) to TRBJ1-4; D call uncertain. Germline values: CDR1 LGHDT, CDR2 YNNKEL (reference sequence). The V end lost 6 bases, the J end lost 0 bases, and 14 bases lay between the germline ends. The CDR3 runs to 16 residues. CDR3 amino acids: CASSSPLTATNEKLFF. The DNA for the CDR3 is TGTGCCAGCAGTTCTCCCCTAACTGCAACTAATGAAAAACTGTTTTTT.

The rearrangement uses TRBV7-9 and TRBJ2-2, with TRBD1 identical over 10 bases. Per the germline V gene, CDR1 is SEHNR and CDR2 is FQNEAQ (reference sequence). V shed 3 bases, J shed 4 bases, and the junction held 2 bases outside the gene matches. The CDR3 is 15 residues long. The CDR3 bases are TGTGCCAGCAGCTTGAGACAGGGGGCCACCGGGGAGCTGTTTTTT. Encoded protein: CASSLRQGATGELFF.

The V and J genes are TRBV7-9 and TRBJ1-2, with 10 positions matching TRBD1. V was pared by 5 bases and J by 8 bases, with 8 bases of the junction left unmatched. The germline CDR1 and CDR2 sequences are SEHNR and FQNEAQ (reference sequence). This CDR3 spans 14 amino acids. CDR3 bases: TGTGCCAGCAGCCATCGGACAGGGGGAACCGGCTACACCTTC. Translating gives CASSHRTGGTGYTF.

The chain has TRBV5-1 and TRBJ2-5, with 7 bases lining up with TRBD1. CDR1 and CDR2 from the germline V gene are SGHRS and YFSETQ. This CDR3 comprises 15 residues. V gave up 4 bases and J gave up 5 bases; unmatched junction bases: 11. This CDR3 is CASSDRQGMRETQYF. The CDR3 DNA follows: TGCGCCAGCAGCGACCGACAGGGCATGAGGGAGACCCAGTACTTC.

This chain joins TRBV27 and TRBJ1-2, with 7 bases that match TRBD1. Per germline, CDR1 MNHEY and CDR2 SMNVEV (reference sequence). The CDR3 is 13 amino acids. V lost 3 bases and J lost 8; bases outside the gene matches: 6. Written as DNA, the CDR3 is TGTGCCAGCAGTTTCAGGGGGATCGCCGGCTACACCTTC. The encoded protein is CASSFRGIAGYTF.